A selection of T cell receptor delta chains follows, all from one sample in a study of gamma-delta chains in newborns, infants, children. TCRdb re-called the reads via CATT. The sample records approximately 11,000 delta-chain clones, approximately 8.2% being singletons. Sample: blood. The receptors originated from a child who was a newborn, infant or young child, either healthy, febrile or measles-vaccinated (not recorded which). Each CDR3 is given with its conserved first and last residue. A D gene is named only where the DNA matches it firmly. For some rows the clone size is stated as once, few or many, or as a class when expanded; others skip it.

size: .; V: TRDV2; D: TRDD3; J: TRDJ1; CDR3: CACDPVGGPYTDKLIF; DNA: TGTGCCTGTGACCCCGTTGGGGGACCTTACACCGATAAACTCATCTTC
size: few; V: TRDV2; D: TRDD3; J: TRDJ1; CDR3: CACDTPWAEDTGGDKLIF; DNA: TGTGCCTGTGACACCCCTTGGGCGGAGGATACGGGTGGCGATAAACTCATCTTT
size: .; V: TRDV2; D: TRDD3; J: TRDJ1; CDR3: CACDPLRTGGYRGTDKLIF; DNA: TGTGCCTGTGACCCACTCCGTACTGGGGGATACCGGGGGACCGATAAACTCATCTTT
size: .; V: TRDV2; D: TRDD3; J: TRDJ1; CDR3: CACDTLDGRDTYTDKLIF; DNA: TGTGCCTGTGACACCTTGGATGGGAGGGATACGTACACCGATAAACTCATCTTT
size: few; V: TRDV2; D: TRDD3; J: TRDJ3; CDR3: CACDTATGGYESSWDTRQMFF; DNA: TGTGCCTGTGACACCGCGACTGGGGGATACGAAAGCTCCTGGGACACCCGGCAGATGTTTTTC
size: few; V: TRDV2; D: .; J: TRDJ3; CDR3: CACDTAGDYGAWDTRQMFF; DNA: TGTGCCTGTGACACCGCCGGGGATTATGGGGCCTGGGACACCCGACAGATGTTTTTC
size: few; V: TRDV2; D: .; J: TRDJ1; CDR3: CACDTVGGDTTDKLIF; DNA: TGTGCCTGTGACACCGTAGGGGGGGACACCACCGATAAACTCATCTTT
size: .; V: TRDV2; D: TRDD3; J: TRDJ1; CDR3: CACDRLLLGEGRLDKLIF; DNA: TGTGCCTGTGACCGACTCTTACTGGGGGAAGGCAGGCTCGATAAACTCATCTTT
size: few; V: TRDV2; D: .; J: TRDJ3; CDR3: CACDNTGASWDTRQMFF; DNA: TGTGCCTGTGACAATACTGGTGCCTCCTGGGACACCCGACAGATGTTTTTC
size: .; V: TRDV2; D: TRDD3; J: TRDJ3; CDR3: CACDTLGPGGYGNSSWDTRQMFF; DNA: TGTGCCTGTGACACCCTGGGTCCTGGGGGATACGGTAACTCCTCCTGGGACACCCGACAGATGTTTTTC
size: few; V: TRDV1; D: TRDD3; J: TRDJ3; CDR3: CALGEPWGIQTWDTRQMFF; DNA: TGTGCTCTTGGGGAACCCTGGGGGATACAAACCTGGGACACCCGACAGATGTTTTTC
size: few; V: TRDV2; D: .; J: TRDJ3; CDR3: CACDEVDRSSWDTRQMFF; DNA: TGTGCCTGTGACGAAGTGGATAGAAGCTCCTGGGACACCCGACAGATGTTTTTC
size: few; V: TRDV2; D: .; J: TRDJ1; CDR3: CACDTVGGRGSTDKLIF; DNA: TGTGCCTGTGACACCGTAGGAGGGCGGGGGAGCACCGATAAACTCATCTTT
size: few; V: TRDV2; D: TRDD3; J: TRDJ1; CDR3: CACDSVQAGGPFTDKLIF; DNA: TGTGCCTGTGACTCTGTCCAAGCTGGGGGACCCTTCACCGATAAACTCATCTTT
size: few; V: TRDV2; D: .; J: TRDJ1; CDR3: CACEPLYVDKLIF; DNA: TGTGCCTGTGAACCGCTGTATGTCGATAAACTCATCTTT
size: .; V: TRDV2; D: .; J: TRDJ1; CDR3: CACDTVGARSTDKLIF; DNA: TGTGCCTGTGACACCGTGGGGGCCCGTTCCACCGATAAACTCATCTTT
size: few; V: TRDV2; D: .; J: TRDJ1; CDR3: CACDEVSGGGTDKLIF; DNA: TGTGCCTGTGACGAGGTTTCTGGAGGGGGAACCGATAAACTCATCTTT
size: few; V: TRDV1; D: TRDD3; J: TRDJ1; CDR3: CALCTGGYVRGDKLIF; DNA: TGTGCTCTCTGTACTGGGGGATACGTGCGTGGCGATAAACTCATCTTT
size: few; V: TRDV2; D: .; J: TRDJ1; CDR3: CACDTVGTESDKLIF; DNA: TGTGCCTGTGACACCGTGGGGACCGAGTCCGATAAACTCATCTTT
size: .; V: TRDV2; D: TRDD3; J: TRDJ3; CDR3: CACDTAGGYRPSWDTRQMFF; DNA: TGTGCCTGTGACACCGCAGGGGGATACCGACCATCCTGGGACACCCGACAGATGTTTTTC
size: .; V: TRDV2; D: TRDD3; J: TRDJ1; CDR3: CACFVLGDGDDKPIF; DNA: TGTGCCTGCTTCGTACTGGGGGATGGAGACGATAAACCCATCTTT
size: few; V: TRDV2; D: .; J: TRDJ1; CDR3: CACDLPGIPYTDKLIF; DNA: TGTGCCTGTGACTTACCGGGGATCCCCTACACCGATAAACTCATCTTT
size: .; V: TRDV2; D: TRDD3; J: TRDJ3; CDR3: CACDTAGGGSSSWDTRQMFF; DNA: TGTGCCTGTGACACCGCGGGTGGGGGATCCTCCTCCTGGGACACCCGACAGATGTTTTTC
size: .; V: TRDV2; D: .; J: TRDJ1; CDR3: CACDTVGGGYTDKLIF; DNA: TGTGCCTGTGACACCGTCGGGGGAGGGTACACCGATAAACTCATCTTT
size: .; V: TRDV2; D: .; J: TRDJ3; CDR3: CACDTGGPSSWDTRQMFF; DNA: TGTGCCTGTGACACCGGGGGGCCAAGCTCCTGGGACACCCGACAGATGTTTTTC
size: .; V: TRDV2; D: TRDD3; J: TRDJ1; CDR3: CACDKLVTALGVEYTDKLIF; DNA: TGTGCCTGTGACAAACTCGTCACAGCACTGGGGGTCGAGTACACCGATAAACTCATCTTT
size: .; V: TRDV2; D: .; J: TRDJ1; CDR3: CACDTVEQSPDKLIF; DNA: TGTGCCTGTGACACCGTTGAGCAATCTCCCGATAAACTCATCTTT
size: few; V: TRDV2; D: TRDD3; J: TRDJ1; CDR3: CACVNLGDTDKLIF; DNA: TGTGCCTGTGTCAACCTGGGGGACACCGATAAACTCATCTTT
size: .; V: TRDV2; D: .; J: TRDJ1; CDR3: CACDTLISPDKLIF; DNA: TGTGCTTGTGACACGTTAATCTCCCCCGATAAACTCATCTTT
size: .; V: TRDV2; D: TRDD3; J: TRDJ1; CDR3: CACDHVLGDTRFSDKLIF; DNA: TGTGCCTGTGACCACGTACTGGGGGATACTCGGTTCTCCGATAAACTCATCTTT
size: .; V: TRDV2; D: TRDD3; J: TRDJ1; CDR3: CACDTIQTAGGYTDKLIF; DNA: TGTGCCTGTGACACGATCCAAACTGCTGGGGGATACACCGATAAACTCATCTTT
size: few; V: TRDV2; D: .; J: TRDJ1; CDR3: CACDSLGATDKLIF; DNA: TGTGCCTGTGATTCCCTTGGGGCTACCGATAAACTCATCTTT
size: few; V: TRDV2; D: TRDD3; J: TRDJ1; CDR3: CACDNLLGDTRTDKLIF; DNA: TGTGCCTGTGACAACTTACTGGGGGATACGCGCACCGATAAACTCATCTTT
size: few; V: TRDV2; D: TRDD3; J: TRDJ1; CDR3: CACDPIPRIRENTDKLIF; DNA: TGTGCCTGTGACCCCATTCCGAGGATACGCGAAAACACCGATAAACTCATCTTT
size: .; V: TRDV2; D: TRDD3; J: TRDJ1; CDR3: CACDSMVGDLTDKLIF; DNA: TGTGCCTGTGACTCCATGGTGGGGGATTTAACCGATAAACTCATCTTT
size: few; V: TRDV2; D: TRDD3; J: TRDJ1; CDR3: CACDTVGGTYTDKLIF; DNA: TGTGCCTGTGACACGGTTGGGGGAACGTACACCGATAAACTCATCTTT
size: few; V: TRDV2; D: .; J: TRDJ1; CDR3: CACDTVGGSRNGTDKLIF; DNA: TGTGCCTGTGACACCGTGGGGGGGAGCCGAAATGGCACCGATAAACTCATCTTT
size: few; V: TRDV2; D: .; J: TRDJ1; CDR3: CACDTRGTDKLIF; DNA: TGTGCCTGTGACACCCGCGGGACCGATAAACTCATCTTT
size: few; V: TRDV2; D: .; J: TRDJ2; CDR3: CACDPLGGGTAQLFF; DNA: TGTGCCTGTGACCCCCTTGGGGGGGGTACAGCACAACTCTTCTTT
size: .; V: TRDV1; D: TRDD3; J: TRDJ1; CDR3: CALGEPPLPYWGMRGRSTDKLIF; DNA: TGTGCTCTTGGGGAACCCCCTCTTCCCTACTGGGGGATGCGCGGGCGGAGCACCGATAAACTCATCTTT
size: few; V: TRDV2; D: .; J: TRDJ1; CDR3: CACDTVGGQTYTDKLIF; DNA: TGTGCCTGTGACACCGTGGGGGGACAAACGTACACCGATAAACTCATCTTT
size: .; V: TRDV2; D: TRDD3; J: TRDJ1; CDR3: CACDMWGDTDKLIF; DNA: TGTGCCTGTGACATGTGGGGGGATACCGATAAACTCATCTTT
size: .; V: TRDV2; D: TRDD3; J: TRDJ1; CDR3: CACDTVTGADKLIF; DNA: TGTGCCTGTGACACCGTAACTGGGGCCGATAAACTCATCTTT
size: few; V: TRDV2; D: TRDD3; J: TRDJ1; CDR3: CACDSVGGYAGKLIF; DNA: TGTGCCTGTGACTCGGTTGGGGGATACGCGGGGAAACTCATCTTT
size: .; V: TRDV2; D: .; J: TRDJ1; CDR3: CACDERGGNYTDKLIF; DNA: TGTGCCTGTGACGAAAGGGGGGGGAATTACACCGATAAACTCATCTTT
size: few; V: TRDV2; D: TRDD3; J: TRDJ3; CDR3: CACDTVMGDPPSWDTRQMFF; DNA: TGTGCCTGTGACACCGTGATGGGGGATCCCCCCTCCTGGGACACCCGACAGATGTTTTTC
size: few; V: TRDV2; D: .; J: TRDJ2; CDR3: CACDTVGATLTAQLFF; DNA: TGTGCCTGTGACACCGTGGGAGCAACTTTGACAGCACAACTCTTCTTT
size: few; V: TRDV2; D: TRDD3; J: TRDJ1; CDR3: CACDTVQPTGLGDTDKLIF; DNA: TGTGCCTGTGACACCGTCCAGCCTACGGGACTGGGGGACACCGATAAACTCATCTTT
size: few; V: TRDV2; D: TRDD3; J: TRDJ1; CDR3: CACVGMGITVTDKLIF; DNA: TGTGCCTGTGTGGGGATGGGGATAACGGTGACCGATAAACTCATCTTT
size: few; V: TRDV2; D: TRDD3; J: TRDJ3; CDR3: CACDTAGGSSWDTRQMFF; DNA: TGTGCCTGCGACACCGCTGGGGGTAGCTCCTGGGACACCCGACAGATGTTTTTC
size: .; V: TRAV29/DV5; D: TRDD3; J: TRDJ1; CDR3: CAASPIRGRGILYTDKLIF; DNA: TGTGCAGCAAGTCCCATCCGGGGCCGGGGGATACTGTACACCGATAAACTCATCTTT
size: few; V: TRDV2; D: .; J: TRDJ3; CDR3: CACDTSGIPSSWDTRQMFF; DNA: TGTGCCTGTGACACCAGCGGGATTCCAAGCTCCTGGGACACCCGACAGATGTTTTTC